This T cell receptor beta chain was documented in a study of ipilimumab plus nivolumab after autologous stem cell transplantation. The data were produced by immunoSEQ multiplex PCR, yet TCRdb's version contains in-frame clones alone and is incomplete. This table has roughly 20,000 clones, 77% appearing once. CDR3 length: 14 amino acids. CDR1 and CDR2 from the germline V gene are SGHRS and YFSETQ. V dropped 1 base and J dropped 4; count of bases not matched to a gene: 3. The clonotype originates from a male donor with diffuse large B-cell lymphoma. V and J are TRBV5-1 and TRBJ2-7; 9 bases fit TRBD1. The sample here was PBMCs, taken in a trial of ipilimumab plus nivolumab as post-transplant consolidation. CDR3 protein: CASSLTGGEYEQYF. The CDR3 region has the DNA TGCGCCAGCAGCTTGACAGGGGGCGAGTACGAGCAGTACTTC. The complete variable domain, with remaining parts taken from reference TRBV5-1 and TRBJ2-7, reads KAGVTQTPRYLIKTRGQQVTLSCSPISGHRSVSWYQQTPGQGLQFLFEYFSETQRNKGNFPGRFSGRQFSNSRSEMNVSTLELGDSALYLCASSLTGGEYEQYFGPGTRLTVT.